The T cell receptor (beta chain) described here comes from a study of shared clonotypes between healthy human individuals (dated by TCRdb to about 2020). Study-level background: The cohort included three men and a couple of women between 18 and 49 years of age. Leukapheresis yielded between about 0.94 and 10 billion PBMCs per donor. Per donor, three plates each were used for CD4 naive and CD4 memory, two for CD8 naive, and one for CD8 memory. To estimate repertoire size and how much clonotype sharing occurs between individuals, the study deeply sequenced the blood TCR repertoires of five healthy adults. To increase sequencing depth and limit assay-specific biases, TCR repertoire library preparation and sequencing were carried out by different laboratories using diverse techniques. Findings and caveats that apply to the study as a whole: Naive subsets generally had larger estimated clonotype richness than memory subsets did. Around 5.4% of naive CD4, more than 3% of naive CD8, around 2.3% of memory CD4, and less than 0.45% of memory CD8 clonotypes were shared across several donors. Only blood was sampled, and tissue TCR repertoires likely differ from those in blood. Compared with non-shared clonotypes, the clonotypes found in all four sorted-subset donors had higher generation probabilities. Rarefaction of sorted-subset datasets indicated incomplete sequencing despite the large sequencing depth. Because the study included only a small number of donors, the genetic and exposure-history diversity represented was limited. Pairwise subsampling led to the expectation that sequencing depth would affect the degree of clonotype sharing among donors.

The donors were healthy, HIV-negative adults who had no recently reported acute infections or vaccinations. All donors were Caucasian adults living in Nashville, Tennessee, USA. Magnetic negative selection was used to enrich CD4+ T cells, after which naive cells were positively selected on CD45RA and the negative fraction became the memory subset. Blood was obtained by leukapheresis, after which PBMCs were separated by Ficoll-Histopaque density gradient centrifugation and cryopreserved in liquid nitrogen vapor phase. Purity and quantity of every magnetically sorted T cell population were checked by analytical flow cytometry. Genomic DNA was isolated from each sorted fraction and quantified by UV absorbance on a Nanodrop 2000c. Using the deep immunoSEQ assay, multiplex PCR amplified TCR CDR3 regions from genomic DNA. Genomic DNA extracted from each cell subset was distributed evenly over all wells of several immunoSEQ 96-well plates, and each plate served as one replicate. For sorted subsets, each replicate PCR was loaded with 150 to 250 ng genomic DNA, equivalent to approximately 27,000 T cell genomes. Purified libraries were quantified with a Qubit 3.0 fluorometer, sized on a Bioanalyzer 2100, and re-quantified with the KAPA Library Quantification kit. Every immunoSEQ 96-well plate was sequenced on a separate single-read 150-cycle Illumina NextSeq 550 flow cell. The source study handled its data this way. Because the immunoSEQ output included only junctional sequences and no quality scores, the filtering could not be the same as the filtering used for full-length reads. To assign V/J genes and CDR3, sequences were annotated using PyIR, a Python wrapper for IgBLAST v1.9, with IMGT germline references. Any read was removed if the V/J assignment was weak (E-value above 1e-6), the CDR3 was missing, or the read contained stop codons, out-of-frame junctions, or ambiguous translated residues. V3J clonotypes were defined as sequences sharing an identical inferred V gene, J gene, and CDR3 amino acid sequence. To compute the percentage overlap between repertoires, the number of shared unique clonotypes was divided by the size of the smaller repertoire. RTK rarefaction, the Chao1 estimator, and Recon v2.1 estimates of unobserved clonotypes were used to assess repertoire richness. For all TCRbeta clonotypes obtained by the gDNA method from a handful of donors, generation probabilities were computed with OLGA. TCRdb stores this immuneACCESS table with in-frame sequences only. Part of the clones is absent; in the studies checked, under half of the shortfall reflects unresolved V genes, and no reason is known for the rest. V and J calls and clone size come straight from that table; D and trimming were deduced from the DNA. The sample table lists over a million clones, 65% to 80% of them with a count of one. Clones ranked in the top ten supply approximately 1.5% of the sample.

A word on this clone: The antigen this receptor binds is unknown. Base qualities were left out, and no much larger clone turns up one base away.

The germline ends are 12 bases apart after V is trimmed by 2 bases and J by 2 bases. Spanning cysteine to phenylalanine, the CDR3 consists of 15 amino acids. Kept here is only the CDR3 DNA, which spans 45 bases and is read in frame from base 1. The germline V gene yields SGHTA for CDR1 and FQGNSA for CDR2. The sequence was collected from a man between 18 and 35 years old in good health. Input material: memory CD4+ T cells sorted from blood. The cell subset or site label here, explained by the study, means: CD45RA-negative fraction. The chain is assembled from TRBV7-2 and TRBJ1-1, with a weak D call of TRBD1 (6 bases match). This receptor carries the CDR3 CASSLSGTFNTEAFF. The nucleotide sequence is given as TGTGCCAGCAGCTTAAGTGGGACATTCAACACTGAAGCTTTCTTT.